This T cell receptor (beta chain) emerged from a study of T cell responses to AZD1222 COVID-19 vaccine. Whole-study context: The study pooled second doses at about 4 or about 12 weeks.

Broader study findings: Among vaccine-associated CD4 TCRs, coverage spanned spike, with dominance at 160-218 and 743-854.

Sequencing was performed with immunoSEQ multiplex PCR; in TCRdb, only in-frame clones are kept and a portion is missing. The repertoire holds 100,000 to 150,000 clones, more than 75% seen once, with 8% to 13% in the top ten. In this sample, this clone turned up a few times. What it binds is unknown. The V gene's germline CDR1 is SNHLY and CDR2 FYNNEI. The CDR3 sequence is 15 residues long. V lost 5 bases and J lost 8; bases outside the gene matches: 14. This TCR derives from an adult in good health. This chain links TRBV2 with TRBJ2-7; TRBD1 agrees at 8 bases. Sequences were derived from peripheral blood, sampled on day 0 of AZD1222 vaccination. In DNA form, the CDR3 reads TGTGCCAGCAGTCTTAGAGGGACAGGCGCTTTGAAGCAGTACTTC. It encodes CASSLRGTGALKQYF.